What follows is one T cell receptor (beta chain) and its context. This sample was included in a study of T cells in Graves' hyperthyroidism and ophthalmopathy. The overall study: At the time of initial diagnosis and before any treatment, peripheral blood was collected.

Amplification of TCR beta CDR3 regions used RNA as the template. RT-PCR in the first round (using the HTBI primer set) targeted the TCR CDR3. TCRdb used MiXCR to reprocess the multiplex PCR reads, holding one entry per CDR3 protein. The repertoire holds nearly 600,000 distinct CDR3 sequences, about 15% seen once, with 5.8% in the top ten. Sequences were obtained from blood. The TCR was taken from a woman in her 30s with Graves' hyperthyroidism that later progressed to Graves' ophthalmopathy.

The CDR3 coding sequence is TGTGCCAGCAGCTTAGTTGTCGGCGGGGCGAGGGAAAAACTGTTTTTT. It is translated as CASSLVVGGAREKLFF. The chain uses TRBV7-9 and TRBJ1-4; tentatively, D is TRBD1 (5 bases). Trimming pared 1 base from V and 8 bases from J, leaving 17 bases between. Germline lookup yields CDR1 SEHNR and CDR2 FQNEAQ (reference sequence). This CDR3 contains 16 residues.